The 27 T cell receptor beta chains below all came from one sample that was sequenced in a study of blood T cell repertoires in COVID-19. Here immunoSEQ multiplex PCR was the method, and the copy in TCRdb shows in-frame clones only, minus some. The table shows roughly 70,000 clones, with roughly 74% occurring only once. The sample taken for sequencing was peripheral blood. The receptors here all came from a human donor in a cohort sampled during active COVID-19.

This chain uses TRBV28 with TRBJ1-5, with TRBD1 matching 12 bases. Germline trimming cut 8 bases from V and 0 bases from J; bases unmatched to any gene: 8. The CDR3 runs 17 residues. CDR1 MDHEN and CDR2 SYDVKM come from the germline V gene. In DNA form, the CDR3 reads TGTGCCAGCGGGGGGACAGGGGGCTTATATAGCAATCAGCCCCAGCATTTT. It encodes CASGGTGGLYSNQPQHF.

The chain joins TRBV29-1 to TRBJ2-1; 7 nucleotides align to TRBD2. The CDR3 spans 13 residues. V shed 6 bases and J 9 bases; nucleotides not matched to a gene: 11. Looked up from germline, CDR1 is SQVTM and CDR2 is ANQGSEA. The DNA for the CDR3 is TGCAGCGTCGGGGGACTAACGGCTGGTGAGCAGTTCTTC. Its translation: CSVGGLTAGEQFF.

This clone was counted only a few times. The V and J genes are TRBV5-1 and TRBJ1-1; TRBD1 might be the D (5 bases). CDR1 is SGHRS, CDR2 YFSETQ, per germline. CDR3 length: 14 residues. The V and J ends lost 0 bases and 5 bases respectively, with 11 bases between them. Here the CDR3 DNA reads TGCGCCAGCAGCTTGGCGGGAGGGGTTACTGAAGCTTTCTTT. The encoded protein is CASSLAGGVTEAFF.

This chain uses TRBV27 with TRBJ2-6, with TRBD2 matching 11 bases. The CDR3 consists of 19 residues. CDR1 MNHEY and CDR2 SMNVEV come from the germline V gene (reference sequence). V trimming: 1 base; J trimming: 2 bases; junction bases outside the gene matches: 7. CDR3 bases: TGTGCCAGCAGTTTATATACTAGCGGGAGTTATACTGGGGCCAACGTCCTGACTTTC. It specifies CASSLYTSGSYTGANVLTF. Full variable domain (missing parts from reference TRBV27 and TRBJ2-6): EAQVTQNPRYLITVTGKKLTVTCSQNMNHEYMSWYRQDPGLGLRQIYYSMNVEVTDKGDVPEGYKVSRKEKRNFPLILESPSPNQTSLYFCASSLYTSGSYTGANVLTFGAGSRLTVL.

V is TRBV2 and J is TRBJ1-6; 7 bases are a match to TRBD1. V lost 6 bases, J lost 9 bases, and 8 bases stayed unmatched. The CDR3 runs 14 residues. Per germline, CDR1 SNHLY and CDR2 FYNNEI. The CDR3 nucleotides read TGTGCCAGCAGCGATGACAGGGCCGCTTCACCCCTCCACTTT. Encoded protein: CASSDDRAASPLHF.

This chain links TRBV5-1 with TRBJ2-7, with 7 positions matching TRBD1. V was pared by 1 base and J by 6 bases, with 7 bases of the junction left unmatched. The V gene's germline CDR1 is SGHRS and CDR2 YFSETQ. CDR3 length: 14 residues. The CDR3 region has the DNA TGCGCCAGCAGCTTGCCGGGACAGACCGGCGAGCAGTACTTC. This codes for CASSLPGQTGEQYF.

The chain carries TRBV5-1 and TRBJ2-7; the match to TRBD1 covers 8 bases. The CDR3 spans 15 residues. Per germline, CDR1 SGHRS and CDR2 YFSETQ. V shed 4 bases, J shed 0 bases, and the junction held 6 bases outside the gene matches. CDR3 sequence: CASSRDRSSSYEQYF. In DNA, the CDR3 is TGCGCCAGCAGCAGGGACAGGTCCTCCTCCTACGAGCAGTACTTC.

The J gene is TRBJ2-1, the V gene TRBV5-6, with 8 bases lining up with TRBD2. The CDR3 runs to 17 residues. With V trimmed by 2 bases and J by 7 bases, 14 bases remained unmatched. Germline loops: CDR1 SGHDT, CDR2 YYEEEE. DNA for the CDR3: TGTGCCAGCAGCTTACTGAGCGGGAGAGGCTTCGGGAATGAGCAGTTCTTC. Encoded protein: CASSLLSGRGFGNEQFF. Full variable domain (missing parts from reference TRBV5-6 and TRBJ2-1): DAGVTQSPTHLIKTRGQQVTLRCSPKSGHDTVSWYQQALGQGPQFIFQYYEEEERQRGNFPDRFSGHQFPNYSSELNVNALLLGDSALYLCASSLLSGRGFGNEQFFGPGTRLTVL.

The chain couples TRBV28 to TRBJ1-6; TRBD1 agrees at 7 bases. This CDR3 is 14 amino acids long. The germline CDR1 and CDR2 sequences are MDHEN and SYDVKM. After removal of 6 bases from V and 8 bases from J, the junction contained 7 bases not matched to a gene. The CDR3 region has the DNA TGTGCCAGCAGGTCGTACAGGGGCTATTCACCCCTCCACTTT. This sequence encodes CASRSYRGYSPLHF.

The V gene is TRBV10-3, the J gene TRBJ2-6, with 12 nucleotides matching TRBD1. CDR1 and CDR2 (germline): ENHRY, SYGVKD. With 4 bases clipped from V and 2 bases from J, the junction kept 9 bases outside the gene matches. This CDR3 has 19 amino acids. CDR3 coding DNA: TGTGCCATCAGTGGGGACTCCGGGACAGGGGGCGCTGGGGCCAACGTCCTGACTTTC. Its translation: CAISGDSGTGGAGANVLTF.

The chain links TRBV29-1 to TRBJ2-7; possibly TRBD2 for D (7 bases). V lost 3 bases and J lost 6, with 15 bases in between. The CDR3 has 13 amino acids. Germline values: CDR1 SQVTM, CDR2 ANQGSEA. As DNA, the CDR3 is TGCAGCGTTGATGGGGGGGCGCTTAGCGAGCAGTACTTC. Amino acid sequence: CSVDGGALSEQYF.

The CDR3 DNA reads as TGTGCCAGCAGTCGCTACAGGGGGGACTACGAGCAGTACTTC. Residues: CASSRYRGDYEQYF. V is TRBV3-1 (or the pseudogene TRBV3-2) and J is TRBJ2-7, with 8 bases that match TRBD1. Trimming at V came to 6 bases and at J to 3 bases, leaving 7 bases not matched to a gene. Germline V gene sequence: CDR1 LGHDT, CDR2 YNNKEL (reference sequence). The CDR3 runs to 14 residues.

The chain uses TRBV27 and TRBJ1-1; D might be TRBD1 (5 bases). Trimming shortened V by 4 bases and J by 6 bases, and 18 bases separated the two germline ends. This CDR3 is built from 15 residues. The germline V gene has CDR1 MNHEY and CDR2 SMNVEV (reference sequence). CDR3 residues: CASSSGEVKMAEAFF. The CDR3 coding sequence is TGTGCCAGCAGTTCGGGGGAGGTTAAGATGGCTGAAGCTTTCTTT.

J is TRBJ1-2 and V is TRBV12-3 or TRBV12-4; perhaps TRBD1 as D (6 bases). This CDR3 region has 13 residues. Trimming left V 6 bases short and J 8 bases short, with 16 bases between. The CDR3 here is CASSLGAGQGYTF. The CDR3 region has the DNA TGTGCCAGCAGCCTGGGGGCAGGGCAAGGCTACACCTTC.

On this clone itself: Other DNA sequences in the same sample also yield this CDR3. The V gene is TRBV11-3, the J gene TRBJ1-1; D is unresolved. This CDR3 has 13 residues. V dropped 1 base and J dropped 1 base, with 4 bases sitting between them. The V gene's germline CDR1 is SGHNT and CDR2 YENEEA. CDR3 sequence reads: CASSLGGNTEAFF. DNA of the CDR3: TGTGCCAGCAGCTTAGGAGGGAACACTGAAGCTTTCTTT.

The chain uses TRBV5-5 and TRBJ2-3, with a tentative D call TRBD2 (6 bases). Germline values: CDR1 SGHKS, CDR2 YYEKEE (reference sequence). V gave up 1 base and J gave up 2 bases, with 11 bases separating them. There are 15 residues in the CDR3. This chain's CDR3 is CASSLPAGTTDTQYF. Written as DNA, the CDR3 is TGTGCCAGCAGCTTGCCGGCGGGGACCACAGATACGCAGTATTTT.

This clone was counted between two and nine times. The rearrangement joins TRBV30 to TRBJ1-3, with 8 positions matching TRBD1. This CDR3 spans 14 amino acids. Germline assignment: CDR1 GTSNPN and CDR2 SVGIG (reference sequence). V lost 3 bases and J lost 9; bases outside the gene matches: 10. Here the CDR3 reads CAWRVGTGLGTIYF. CDR3 nucleotide sequence: TGTGCCTGGAGGGTCGGGACAGGTCTCGGCACCATATATTTT.

The J gene is TRBJ1-1, the V gene TRBV5-1; D is ambiguous. CDR3 length: 14 residues. The V gene lost 0 bases and the J gene lost 1 base, with 7 bases spanning the gap. Germline CDR1 is SGHRS and CDR2 is YFSETQ. The DNA of the CDR3 is TGCGCCAGCAGCTTGGTCACAGCGAACACTGAAGCTTTCTTT. Translated: CASSLVTANTEAFF.

The chain links TRBV3-1 (or the pseudogene TRBV3-2) to TRBJ2-4, with D hard to call. This CDR3 region has 17 residues. Germline CDR1 LGHDT, CDR2 YNNKEL (reference sequence). Trimming removed 0 bases from V and 1 base from J, with 13 bases in between. The CDR3 DNA follows: TGTGCCAGCAGCCAAGATCTTTCGAGCAGGGCCAAAAACATTCAGTACTTC. Translating gives CASSQDLSSRAKNIQYF.

This clone appeared once. V and J are TRBV5-4 and TRBJ1-1; the D gene is possibly TRBD1 (5 bases). The CDR3 runs 14 residues. Germline V gene sequence: CDR1 SGHNT, CDR2 YYREEE (reference sequence). The V and J ends lost 0 bases and 1 base respectively, with 7 bases between them. DNA for the CDR3: TGTGCCAGCAGCTTGGACAGGTCGAACACTGAAGCTTTCTTT. This gives the protein CASSLDRSNTEAFF.

The CDR3 sequence: CATRGVGQGDTEAFF. The CDR3 nucleotides read TGCGCCACCAGGGGGGTGGGTCAGGGGGACACTGAAGCTTTCTTT. The rearrangement uses TRBV10-2 and TRBJ1-1; 7 nucleotides align to TRBD1. This CDR3 comprises 15 residues. With V trimmed by 10 bases and J by 3 bases, 14 bases remained unmatched. The germline CDR1 and CDR2 sequences are WSHSY and SAAADI.

The CDR3 DNA reads as TGCAGCGTTGAACCGACTAGCGGGAAAACAGATACGCAGTATTTT. This sequence encodes CSVEPTSGKTDTQYF. V is TRBV29-1 and J is TRBJ2-3; 11 nucleotides match TRBD2. Germline loops: CDR1 SQVTM, CDR2 ANQGSEA. V shed 2 bases and J 3 bases; nucleotides not matched to a gene: 4. The CDR3 runs 15 residues.

The chain recombines TRBV11-3 with TRBJ2-7, with 8 bases lining up with TRBD1. The germline V gene has CDR1 SGHNT and CDR2 YENEEA. The CDR3 contains 18 residues. V dropped 1 base and J dropped 5; count of bases not matched to a gene: 16. The CDR3 DNA follows: TGTGCCAGCAGCTTAGTCCCTTCCGGACAGGGATTATCCCACGAGCAGTACTTC. Protein: CASSLVPSGQGLSHEQYF.

V gene TRBV28 combines with J gene TRBJ2-1; D unresolved. Trimming removed 5 bases at V and 4 bases at J, with 6 bases between. Germline CDR1 and CDR2: MDHEN and SYDVKM. The CDR3 totals 12 residues. Here the CDR3 DNA reads TGTGCCAGCAGTCCCCAGTACAATGAGCAGTTCTTC. It codes for CASSPQYNEQFF.

In its sample, this clone was seen many times. The rearrangement links TRBV7-9 to TRBJ2-7; 9 bases are a match to TRBD1. This CDR3 region has 18 residues. Germline values: CDR1 SEHNR, CDR2 FQNEAQ (reference sequence). After removal of 1 base from V and 0 bases from J, the junction contained 10 bases not matched to a gene. The CDR3 protein is CASSLGDRVILSSYEQYF. The CDR3 nucleotides are TGTGCCAGCAGCTTAGGGGACAGGGTCATACTCAGCTCCTACGAGCAGTACTTC.

This clone showed up just a few times. The chain has TRBV10-1 and TRBJ2-2; TRBD1 is a possible D gene (6 bases). CDR3 length equals 16 residues. The germline V gene encodes CDR1 WNHNN and CDR2 SYGVQD (reference sequence). V lost 2 bases to trimming and J lost 0 bases, with 10 bases between them. The CDR3 nucleotides read TGCGCCAGCAGTGAGGCGAAGGGGGCGAACACCGGGGAGCTGTTTTTT. Its protein is CASSEAKGANTGELFF.

This clone was found a few times. The V and J genes are TRBV10-1 and TRBJ2-7, with 8 nucleotides matching TRBD2. The V and J ends lost 2 bases and 0 bases, in that order; junction bases with no gene match: 3. Per germline, CDR1 WNHNN and CDR2 SYGVQD (reference sequence). The CDR3 extends over 15 amino acids. CDR3 nucleotides: TGCGCCAGCAGTGAGACTCTAGCGGGCTCCTACGAGCAGTACTTC. Protein sequence: CASSETLAGSYEQYF.